This TCR beta chain was obtained from a study of blood T cell repertoires in COVID-19 (dated by TCRdb to the early 2020s). For the study in its entirety: Collaborator samples came from the United States, Italy and Spain and covered acute and convalescent phases of COVID-19. Subjects who had been exposed to COVID-19, were actively infected with it, or had recovered from it provided the deeply sampled blood TCRbeta repertoires that made up the dataset. The material from the prospective study consisted of cDNA or gDNA derived from T cells, B-cell-depleted T cells, or PBMCs. Sample metadata almost always included a de-identified subject ID, COVID-19 status, age in years and sex. A freely available public database, intended as a resource for researchers studying the immune response to SARS-CoV-2, is where the repertoires were released. The samples were drawn from two sources: the first 160 participants of the ongoing ImmuneRACE study, and fewer than 1,500 subjects contributed by 6 global collaborators. Where available, HLA class I and class II types were taken from metadata supplied by the sample provider and were not determined by assay-based typing.

This clone was observed at least ten times. The antigen it binds to is not known. Base qualities are not provided; no much larger clone lies one nucleotide away. Trimming takes 3 bases from V and 5 bases from J, and the germline ends sit 8 bases apart. The CDR3 goes from the cysteine to the phenylalanine over 14 residues. CDR3 DNA only is kept here, 42 bases in frame from base 1. CDR1 and CDR2 are drawn from the germline V gene: KGHSH, LQKENI. The immunoSEQ Assay, a bias-controlled multiplex PCR, was used to amplify TCRbeta CDR3 regions from genomic DNA. As for how the authors treated the data: The number of nucleated cells in each sample was estimated by amplification of reference gene primers within the assay. Sequence reads were collapsed and filtered to measure the absolute abundance of every unique TCRbeta CDR3 rearrangement. For each sample, productive Simpson clonality was calculated as the square root of Simpson's diversity index over productive rearrangements. TCRdb carries this immuneACCESS record with in-frame sequences only. Its versions omit some clonotypes, under half of them owing to an unresolved V gene in the studies checked, with the rest unexplained. V, J and clone size are taken as reported in that table, and D and trimming were inferred from the DNA itself. The sample yields 130,000 to 150,000 clones; roughly 80% were counted once. Approximately 8.4% of the sample goes to the ten largest clones.

The collaborating institutions used their own protocols to collect whole blood in K2EDTA tubes. For TCRbeta analysis, collaborator samples were shipped as frozen whole blood, as isolated PBMCs, or as DNA extracted from either sample type. General study outcomes and caveats: Clinical and demographic metadata were provided uncurated, with the amount varying by source and participant.

The V and J segments used are TRBV18 and TRBJ1-6, with no confidently assigned D gene. The sequenced sample consisted of peripheral blood. The source is a human donor with acute or convalescent COVID-19. The donor label of this sample is uncertain. The sequenced DNA is TGTGCCAGCTCACCCATCGGGGATAATTCACCCCTCCACTTT. It is translated as CASSPIGDNSPLHF.